This passage covers 13 T cell receptor beta chains from one sample sequenced in a study of blood T cells in healthy people across ages. PCR was performed a second time for about 6 to 11 cycles using a sample-barcoded 5' primer and a J-beta primer mix. TCRdb analysed the 5' RACE reads with MiXCR anew, one entry per CDR3 protein. The table lists around 1,900,000 distinct CDR3 sequences, about two fifths of them singletons. Sequencing used blood. The origin of the receptors is a human donor in good health.

This clonotype was counted between two and nine times. This may arise from a read error, as a much more abundant clone is one base away. The J gene is TRBJ1-2, the V gene TRBV20-1, with 8 bases matching TRBD1. V dropped 0 bases and J dropped 8; count of bases not matched to a gene: 11. The CDR3 is made up of 15 amino acids. In germline, CDR1 is DFQATT, CDR2 SNEGSKA (reference sequence). CDR3 protein: CSARENRGAWRGYTF. The CDR3, as DNA: TGCAGTGCTAGAGAAAACAGGGGGGCCTGGCGGGGCTACACCTTC.

Here the CDR3 DNA reads TGTGCCAGCAGCGTAAAGGGGACCTATGGCTACACCTTC. Translated, it gives CASSVKGTYGYTF. This rearrangement joins TRBV9 to TRBJ1-2; perhaps TRBD1 as D (5 bases). This CDR3 is 13 amino acids long. V dropped 1 base and J dropped 4 bases, with 8 bases sitting between them. Germline V gene lookup returns CDR1 SGDLS and CDR2 YYNGEE.

This chain uses TRBV29-1 with TRBJ1-2; 7 nucleotides agree with TRBD1. V lost 1 base to trimming and J lost 3 bases; unmatched junction nucleotides: 2. Germline CDR1 is SQVTM and CDR2 is ANQGSEA. The length of the CDR3 is 13 residues. CDR3 protein: CSVEGDRYYGYTF. CDR3 bases: TGCAGCGTTGAAGGGGACAGATACTATGGCTACACCTTC.

V and J are TRBV12-3 or TRBV12-4 and TRBJ1-5; D possibly corresponds to TRBD1 (6 bases). Trimming cost V 5 bases and J 3 bases, with 11 bases left between them. The CDR3 consists of 14 residues. This chain's CDR3 is CASSPDRINQPQHF. The CDR3 DNA sequence: TGTGCCAGCAGTCCCGACAGGATCAATCAGCCCCAGCATTTT.

This clonotype has just a few counts. The rearrangement links TRBV29-1 to TRBJ2-5; 7 bases align to TRBD1. V lost 2 bases to trimming and J lost 5 bases; unmatched junction nucleotides: 8. This CDR3 region has 14 residues. Germline CDR1 SQVTM, CDR2 ANQGSEA. The CDR3 sequence: CSVERQGRRETQYF. The CDR3 region has the DNA TGCAGCGTTGAAAGACAGGGCAGGAGGGAGACCCAGTACTTC. Combining the CDR3 with reference TRBV29-1 and TRBJ2-5 gives the whole variable domain SAVISQKPSRDICQRGTSLTIQCQVDSQVTMMFWYRQQPGQSLTLIATANQGSEATYESGFVIDKFPISRPNLTFSTLTVSNMSPEDSSIYLCSVERQGRRETQYFGPGTRLLVL.

With respect to this clonotype: An end of the junction does not agree with germline; a read error may underlie this. The chain combines TRBV5-1 with TRBJ1-1, with D possibly TRBD1 on 5 matching bases. CDR1 SGHRS and CDR2 YFSETQ come from the germline V gene. The CDR3 sequence is 17 residues long. CDR3 DNA: TGCGCCAGTAGCTTGTTGGACAAGTCATCAATGAACACTGAAGCTTTCTTT. This sequence encodes CASSLLDKSSMNTEAFF. Based on the CDR3 plus reference TRBV5-1 and TRBJ1-1, the full variable domain is KAGVTQTPRYLIKTRGQQVTLSCSPISGHRSVSWYQQTPGQGLQFLFEYFSETQRNKGNFPGRFSGRQFSNSRSEMNVSTLELGDSALYLCASSLLDKSSMNTEAFFGQGTRLTVV.

This clonotype was detected only a few times. The CDR3 sequence: CASSPRGQGAFYEQYF. CDR3 DNA sequence: TGTGCCAGCAGCCCCCGCGGACAGGGGGCTTTTTACGAGCAGTACTTC. The chain has TRBV12-3 or TRBV12-4 and TRBJ2-7; 11 nucleotides agree with TRBD1. The CDR3 is 16 residues long. The V and J ends lost 6 bases and 4 bases, in that order; junction bases with no gene match: 11.

This sequence joins TRBV10-3 and TRBJ2-5, with TRBD2 identical over 8 bases. Germline V gene data show CDR1 as ENHRY and CDR2 as SYGVKD. There are 16 residues in the CDR3. V lost 3 bases and J lost 2; bases outside the gene matches: 8. CDR3 loop: CAISEIQRGLQETQYF. DNA of the CDR3: TGTGCCATCAGTGAAATCCAGCGGGGGTTACAAGAGACCCAGTACTTC.

The table lists this clonotype with a few counts. The chain joins TRBV24-1 to TRBJ1-2; D may be TRBD1 (5 bases). Germline assignment: CDR1 KGHDR and CDR2 SFDVKD. CDR3 length: 13 amino acids. The germline V and J ends were trimmed by 4 bases and 8 bases, with 13 bases remaining between them. The CDR3 loop is CATSETGLRGYTF. CDR3 DNA sequence: TGTGCCACCAGTGAGACGGGACTTCGGGGCTACACCTTC.

J is TRBJ2-7 and V is TRBV7-9; TRBD2 aligns across 7 bases. The CDR3 contains 14 residues. CDR1 and CDR2 (germline): SEHNR, FQNEAQ (reference sequence). V shed 5 bases, J shed 3 bases, and the junction held 7 bases outside the gene matches. The CDR3 region has the DNA TGTGCCAGCAGCCAAGAACGGGAGGACTACGAGCAGTACTTC. It codes for CASSQEREDYEQYF.

This clonotype has a handful of counts. The V call is TRBV27, the J call TRBJ2-3; D is unresolved. V lost 6 bases and J lost 4, with 11 bases in between. This CDR3 has 13 residues. CDR1 is MNHEY and CDR2 is SMNVEV in the germline V gene (reference sequence). The CDR3 sequence: CASRLSSPDTQYF. The CDR3 DNA follows: TGTGCCAGCAGACTGTCCTCCCCAGATACGCAGTATTTT.

The CDR3 region has the DNA TGCAGCGTTGAAGACCAGTTCGAGGAGCAGTTCTTC. Translated: CSVEDQFEEQFF. The chain joins TRBV29-1 to TRBJ2-1; D gene unclear. CDR3 length: 12 residues. Germline V gives CDR1 SQVTM, CDR2 ANQGSEA. The V gene lost 0 bases and the J gene lost 10 bases, with 10 bases spanning the gap.

This clonotype was seen a handful of times. The CDR3 here is CASSTLQGPNYGYTF. CDR3 DNA: TGTGCCAGCAGCACCCTACAGGGCCCCAACTATGGCTACACCTTC. This chain uses TRBV5-5 with TRBJ1-2, with D possibly matching TRBD1 (6 bases). V lost 4 bases and J 2 bases, leaving 15 bases between the germline ends. The CDR3 length is 15 residues. From germline, CDR1 is SGHKS and CDR2 YYEKEE (reference sequence). The full variable domain, in which reference TRBV5-5 and TRBJ1-2 provide the parts outside the CDR3, is DAGVTQSPTHLIKTRGQQVTLRCSPISGHKSVSWYQQVLGQGPQFIFQYYEKEERGRGNFPDRFSARQFPNYSSELNVNALLLGDSALYLCASSTLQGPNYGYTFGSGTRLTVV.